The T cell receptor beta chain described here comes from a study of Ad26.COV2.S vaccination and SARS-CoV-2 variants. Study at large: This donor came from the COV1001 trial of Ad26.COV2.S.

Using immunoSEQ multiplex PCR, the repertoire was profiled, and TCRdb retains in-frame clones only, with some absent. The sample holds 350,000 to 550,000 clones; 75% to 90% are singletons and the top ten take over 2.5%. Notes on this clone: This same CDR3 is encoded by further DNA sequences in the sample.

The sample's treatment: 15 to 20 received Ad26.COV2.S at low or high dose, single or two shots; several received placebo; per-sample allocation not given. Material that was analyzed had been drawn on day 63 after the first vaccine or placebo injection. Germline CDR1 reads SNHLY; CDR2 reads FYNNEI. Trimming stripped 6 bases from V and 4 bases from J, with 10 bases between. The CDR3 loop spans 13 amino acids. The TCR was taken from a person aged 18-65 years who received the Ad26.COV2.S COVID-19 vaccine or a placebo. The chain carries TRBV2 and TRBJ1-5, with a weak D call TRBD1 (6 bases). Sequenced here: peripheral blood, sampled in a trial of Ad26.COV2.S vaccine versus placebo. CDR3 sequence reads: CASSLGQNQPQHF. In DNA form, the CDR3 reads TGTGCCAGCAGCCTAGGACAGAATCAGCCCCAGCATTTT.